This T cell receptor (beta chain) stems from a study of CD8 T cells in ankylosing spondylitis. V gave up 4 bases and J gave up 3 bases, with 9 bases separating them. Germline loops: CDR1 SGHTA, CDR2 FQGNSA. The CDR3 loop spans 14 amino acids. Quantitative 5'-RACE with molecular barcodes was used to make the TCR beta libraries. Using its own MiXCR run on the 5' RACE reads, TCRdb lists one record per CDR3 protein. In the table there are a few hundred thousand distinct CDR3 sequences, approximately 24% of which are singletons. Study results and caveats: Clones linked to the disease showed a CD8+ phenotype. They occurred at relatively low frequencies in peripheral blood. Apparently characteristic of ankylosing spondylitis blood was a TCR beta motif (eight highly homologous variants).

About this clonotype itself: The antigen remains undetermined.

The sequence was obtained from a male donor with ankylosing spondylitis or in good health (not recorded which). The sequencing sample was made of blood, either unsorted or a sorted T cell fraction (not recorded which). This chain uses TRBV7-2 with TRBJ2-2; D call uncertain. CDR3 coding DNA: TGTGCCAGCAGCTCCGGACGGTACACCGGGGAGCTGTTTTTT. Its protein is CASSSGRYTGELFF.